One T cell receptor beta chain is described in this entry. Its cognate antigen has yet to be identified. No much larger clone is present one base from it, and per-base qualities are unavailable. V gives up 3 bases and J gives up 5 bases, and the segment between their germline ends measures 8 bases. The germline V gene (reference sequence) sets CDR1 to DFQATT and CDR2 to SNEGSKA. The CDR3 goes from the cysteine to the phenylalanine over 11 residues. Only CDR3 DNA is held: 33 bases, read in frame from base 1. TCRbeta CDR3 regions were amplified from genomic DNA using the immunoSEQ Assay, a bias-controlled multiplex PCR. Concerning the study's data processing: Within the assay, amplification of reference gene primers was used to estimate how many nucleated cells each sample contained. To quantify the absolute abundance of each unique TCRbeta CDR3 rearrangement, sequence reads were collapsed and filtered. For each sample, productive Simpson clonality was calculated by taking the square root of Simpson's diversity index across productive rearrangements. TCRdb holds this immuneACCESS table with in-frame rearrangements only. Some clones are missing; in checked studies, unresolved V genes explain under half, and the rest has no known cause. V and J calls and clone size are copied from that table; D and trimming were computed from the DNA. For this sample there are under 150,000 clones; around 89% appear just once. In total, the top ten clones hold approximately 4.2% of the sample.

These data belong to a study of blood T cell repertoires in COVID-19 (dated by TCRdb to 2018 to 2021). Background for the entire study: Samples covering the acute and convalescent phases of COVID-19 were provided by collaborators in the United States, Italy and Spain. The repertoires were released in a freely available public database meant as a resource for research on the immune response to SARS-CoV-2. The dataset comprised deeply sampled blood TCRbeta repertoires from subjects exposed to, actively infected with, or recovered from COVID-19. The material from the prospective study consisted of cDNA or gDNA derived from T cells, B-cell-depleted T cells, or PBMCs. Samples came from the ongoing ImmuneRACE study (first 160 participants) plus 1,254 subjects from 6 global collaborators. A de-identified subject ID, COVID-19 status, age in years and sex were almost always included in the sample metadata. Where available, HLA class I and class II types were obtained from metadata supplied by the sample provider rather than from assay-based typing.

Each collaborating institution followed its own protocols to collect whole blood in K2EDTA tubes. For TCRbeta analysis, collaborator samples were shipped as frozen whole blood, as isolated PBMCs, or as DNA extracted from either sample type. Study-level results and caveats: The amount of clinical and demographic metadata varied by source and participant and was provided uncurated.

This receptor was obtained from a woman aged 50 to 65 with acute or convalescent COVID-19. The receptor chain draws on TRBV20-1 and TRBJ2-7; possibly the D gene is TRBD2, per 5 matching bases. The sample taken for sequencing was peripheral blood. The CDR3 region reads CSARRVDEQYF. The bases read TGCAGTGCTAGGCGGGTCGACGAGCAGTACTTC.